The T cell receptor (beta chain) under discussion was sequenced for a study of shared T cell receptors in the human thymus. TCRdb's copy holds only in-frame clones and misses some; the assay was immunoSEQ multiplex PCR. The sample has approximately 760,000 clones, 80% to 90% seen once; the top ten hold roughly 0.01%. The J segment lost 9 bases and the V segment lost 9 bases, leaving 6 bases of the junction unmatched. CDR3 length: 13 amino acids. Germline values: CDR1 SGHRS, CDR2 YFSETQ. This sample also belongs to another study, concerning human thymus T cells. That work contributes: Donors were healthy Finnish infants having corrective surgery for congenital heart defects. Surgeons resected thymus tissue during corrective heart surgery. Thymic as well as blood repertoires seemed to favor certain V and J genes unevenly. A high degree of thymic repertoire overlap among unrelated individuals was reported in related research.

The sequence came from a girl under two years old with a congenital heart defect. The gene calls are TRBV5-1 and TRBJ2-1; 13 bases agree with TRBD2. Sequencing was carried out using thymocytes. The CDR3 loop is CATKTSGGREQFF. CDR3 bases: TGCGCCACCAAGACTAGCGGGGGGCGTGAGCAGTTCTTC. Based on the CDR3 plus reference TRBV5-1 and TRBJ2-1, the full variable domain is KAGVTQTPRYLIKTRGQQVTLSCSPISGHRSVSWYQQTPGQGLQFLFEYFSETQRNKGNFPGRFSGRQFSNSRSEMNVSTLELGDSALYLCATKTSGGREQFFGPGTRLTVL.